A single sample is the source of the 28 T cell receptor beta chains below, sequenced in a study of cytomegalovirus exposure and HLA in healthy donors. The PCR was carried out with 60 Vbeta primers and 13 Jbeta primers. The repertoire was sequenced with immunoSEQ multiplex PCR; TCRdb's copy has only in-frame clones and lacks some. The sample lists 160,000 or so clones, 70% to 80% occurring once. The sample consisted of PBMCs. The receptors come from a man aged 40-50 years in good health and CMV-seronegative.

This clone was counted a single time. The chain combines TRBV9 with TRBJ2-1, with TRBD2 identical over 8 bases. From germline, CDR1 is SGDLS and CDR2 YYNGEE. The CDR3 is 15 amino acids. With V trimmed by 7 bases and J by 4 bases, 10 bases remained unmatched. The CDR3 here is CASEGEAGVYNEQFF. The CDR3 region has the DNA TGTGCCAGCGAAGGCGAAGCGGGGGTATACAATGAGCAGTTCTTC. Drawing the rest from reference TRBV9 and TRBJ2-1, the complete variable domain is DSGVTQTPKHLITATGQRVTLRCSPRSGDLSVYWYQQSLDQGLQFLIQYYNGEERAKGNILERFSAQQFPDLHSELNLSSLELGDSALYFCASEGEAGVYNEQFFGPGTRLTVL.

This clone was found once. The J gene is TRBJ1-1, the V gene TRBV28, with 8 bases fitting TRBD1. There are 13 residues in the CDR3. V was clipped by 10 bases and J by 5 bases; unmatched bases: 9. Looked up from germline, CDR1 is MDHEN and CDR2 is SYDVKM. The CDR3 sequence: CATTDRESTEAFF. The DNA of the CDR3 is TGTGCCACCACGGACAGGGAGAGTACTGAAGCTTTCTTT. The full variable domain, its missing parts supplied by reference TRBV28 and TRBJ1-1, is DVKVTQSSRYLVKRTGEKVFLECVQDMDHENMFWYRQDPGLGLRLIYFSYDVKMKEKGDIPEGYSVSREKKERFSLILESASTNQTSMYLCATTDRESTEAFFGQGTRLTVV.

The V gene is TRBV9, the J gene TRBJ2-5; weak D call: TRBD2 (5 bases). Germline V lookup: CDR1 SGDLS, CDR2 YYNGEE. The CDR3 runs 13 residues. Trimming removed 4 bases at V and 2 bases at J, with 9 bases between. The CDR3: CASSPRGQETQYF. The CDR3 coding sequence is TGTGCCAGCAGCCCCCGGGGACAAGAGACCCAGTACTTC.

This chain links TRBV2 with TRBJ2-2, with D possibly matching TRBD1 (6 bases). The germline CDR1 and CDR2 sequences are SNHLY and FYNNEI. The ends were cut back, 3 bases at V and 3 bases at J, with 14 bases in the middle. The CDR3 is 16 amino acids. CDR3 coding DNA: TGTGCCAGCAGTGACCCCACAGGGAGTGACACCGGGGAGCTGTTTTTT. Encoded protein: CASSDPTGSDTGELFF.

The rearrangement uses TRBV19 and TRBJ2-7; possibly TRBD2 for D (5 bases). The germline V gene encodes CDR1 LNHDA and CDR2 SQIVND (reference sequence). Trimming pared 5 bases from V and 5 bases from J, leaving 10 bases between. This CDR3 contains 12 residues. CDR3 loop: CASSPPGDEQYF. CDR3 nucleotide sequence: TGTGCCAGTAGTCCTCCCGGGGACGAGCAGTACTTC.

With respect to this clone: Additional DNA sequences in this sample encode the identical CDR3. V gene TRBV5-4 combines with J gene TRBJ2-7, with D possibly being TRBD2 (6 bases). The germline V gene encodes CDR1 SGHNT and CDR2 YYREEE (reference sequence). The CDR3 contains 13 residues. V was clipped by 4 bases and J by 0 bases, with 8 bases between them. DNA of the CDR3: TGTGCCAGCAGCCCCGGGGGCTCCTACGAGCAGTACTTC. Protein product: CASSPGGSYEQYF. The full variable domain, rest sourced from reference TRBV5-4 and TRBJ2-7, is ETGVTQSPTHLIKTRGQQVTLRCSSQSGHNTVSWYQQALGQGPQFIFQYYREEENGRGNFPPRFSGLQFPNYSSELNVNALELDDSALYLCASSPGGSYEQYFGPGTRLTVT.

The genes are TRBV10-3 and TRBJ2-7, with 12 bases fitting TRBD1. The V gene end was trimmed by 6 bases and the J gene end by 5 bases; junction bases not matched to a gene: 11. Germline V gives CDR1 ENHRY, CDR2 SYGVKD. CDR3 size: 16 residues. This chain's CDR3 is CAISGGGQGAMDEQYF. For the CDR3, the DNA is TGTGCCATCAGCGGGGGGGGACAGGGGGCGATGGACGAGCAGTACTTC.

This clone was recorded only once. The gene calls are TRBV30 and TRBJ2-7; D call uncertain. The CDR3 loop spans 10 amino acids. V lost 0 bases to trimming and J lost 6 bases, with 3 bases between them. CDR1 is GTSNPN and CDR2 is SVGIG in the germline V gene (reference sequence). The chain's CDR3 is CAWSVSEQYF. The CDR3 nucleotides are TGTGCCTGGAGTGTTAGCGAGCAGTACTTC.

The chain employs TRBV9 and TRBJ1-2; TRBD1 matches at 8 bases. V lost 0 bases and J lost 8; bases outside the gene matches: 12. The CDR3 spans 16 residues. The V gene's germline CDR1 is SGDLS and CDR2 YYNGEE. In DNA form, the CDR3 reads TGTGCCAGCAGCGTAGTCACCCCCCAGGGGGCGAGGGGCTACACCTTC. Translated, it gives CASSVVTPQGARGYTF.

The chain employs TRBV23-1 and TRBJ1-1; no firm D call. Being an ORF, TRBV23-1 has a function that is uncertain. Trimming removed 6 bases from V and 2 bases from J, with 7 bases in between. The CDR3 runs 12 residues. The CDR3 DNA reads TGCGCCAGCAGACAACCAAACACTGAAGCTTTCTTT. It codes for CASRQPNTEAFF.

The chain combines TRBV10-3 with TRBJ2-1; TRBD2 matches 11 bases. Germline CDR1 and CDR2: ENHRY and SYGVKD. V trimming: 0 bases; J trimming: 6 bases; junction bases outside the gene matches: 7. The CDR3 extends over 17 amino acids. The CDR3 region is CAISESGSGGAINEQFF. CDR3 coding DNA: TGTGCCATCAGTGAGTCGGGTAGCGGGGGGGCCATCAATGAGCAGTTCTTC.

V is TRBV6-5 and J is TRBJ1-2; 7 bases align to TRBD1. The CDR3 contains 14 residues. Germline V CDR1 and CDR2: MNHEY, SVGAGI. Germline trimming cut 0 bases from V and 7 bases from J; bases unmatched to any gene: 5. The CDR3 region has the DNA TGTGCCAGCAGTTACTCGGACAGGAGAGGTGGCTACACCTTC. This codes for CASSYSDRRGGYTF.

V gene TRBV20-1 combines with J gene TRBJ2-1; D gene ambiguous. Deletions cut 2 bases from V and 9 bases from J, with 8 bases between. The CDR3 is made up of 11 amino acids. Germline assignment: CDR1 DFQATT and CDR2 SNEGSKA (reference sequence). This chain's CDR3 is CSARSGGEQFF. The CDR3 DNA is TGCAGTGCTAGATCCGGCGGTGAGCAGTTCTTC.

This chain connects TRBV5-1 to TRBJ2-2; TRBD2 aligns across 15 bases. This CDR3 spans 19 amino acids. Germline assignment: CDR1 SGHRS and CDR2 YFSETQ. The junction had 11 bases not matched to a gene; V was cut back by 4 bases and J by 4 bases. The CDR3 DNA follows: TGCGCCAGCAGCGGTGCCGGGACTAGCGGGGGGTCGATCACCGGGGAGCTGTTTTTT. Encoded protein: CASSGAGTSGGSITGELFF.

This rearrangement joins TRBV19 to TRBJ1-1, with 7 bases aligning to TRBD1. In germline, CDR1 is LNHDA, CDR2 SQIVND (reference sequence). Trimming cost V 7 bases and J 10 bases; bases outside gene matches: 12. The CDR3 loop spans 13 amino acids. The CDR3 sequence is CASTPGQTLGAFF. The CDR3 coding sequence is TGTGCCAGTACCCCGGGACAGACCTTAGGAGCTTTCTTT.

V and J are TRBV5-4 and TRBJ2-2; D remains unclear. V was clipped by 5 bases and J by 1 base, with 12 bases between them. The CDR3 has 15 residues. Per germline, CDR1 SGHNT and CDR2 YYREEE (reference sequence). The CDR3 DNA sequence: TGTGCCAGCAGTCCCGGTCAGGAGAACACCGGGGAGCTGTTTTTT. Protein: CASSPGQENTGELFF.

The chain uses TRBV11-2 and TRBJ1-2; 9 nucleotides align to TRBD1. The CDR3 sequence is 14 residues long. V lost 5 bases, J lost 5 bases, and 6 bases stayed unmatched. Per the germline V gene, CDR1 is SGHAT and CDR2 is FQNNGV. DNA for the CDR3: TGTGCCAGCAGCCCGGACAGGGGACATTATGGCTACACCTTC. This gives the protein CASSPDRGHYGYTF.

The genes are TRBV10-3 and TRBJ2-7; D perhaps matches TRBD2 (6 bases). The length of the CDR3 is 15 residues. The V gene's germline CDR1 is ENHRY and CDR2 SYGVKD. Trimming stripped 6 bases from V and 6 bases from J, with 21 bases between. The CDR3 loop is CAISASGTGVSEQYF. The CDR3 nucleotides are TGTGCCATCAGCGCATCCGGGACGGGAGTTTCCGAGCAGTACTTC.

The chain recombines TRBV6-1 with TRBJ2-3; 7 bases map to TRBD1. The CDR3 consists of 15 residues. Germline CDR1 MNHNS, CDR2 SASEGT. The J segment lost 4 bases and the V segment lost 7 bases, leaving 11 bases of the junction unmatched. The CDR3 DNA reads as TGTGCCAGCACTGTAGACAGGGTTTGGTCAGATACGCAGTATTTT. Amino acids: CASTVDRVWSDTQYF.

A few counts support this clone. The chain uses TRBV19 and TRBJ2-7; D may be TRBD2 (6 bases). Germline loops: CDR1 LNHDA, CDR2 SQIVND (reference sequence). Trimming took 0 bases from V and 2 from J, leaving 11 bases between them. The CDR3 spans 15 residues. The CDR3 here is CASSIDWRGPYEQYF. For the CDR3, the DNA is TGTGCCAGTAGTATAGATTGGCGGGGACCCTACGAGCAGTACTTC.

Written as DNA, the CDR3 is TGTGCCAGCAGTTACTCGCCGGGACAAAATCCCTACGAGCAGTACTTC. It specifies CASSYSPGQNPYEQYF. The chain is built from TRBV6-5 and TRBJ2-5, with D possibly matching TRBD1 (6 bases). The J call could be wrong; TRBJ2-7 is a better fit for the DNA end. Germline V gene sequence: CDR1 MNHEY, CDR2 SVGAGI. The CDR3 consists of 16 residues.

This clone was picked up a small number of times. The chain recombines TRBV29-1 with TRBJ2-3; D call uncertain. The CDR3 is 12 amino acids. V was shortened by 2 bases and J by 0 bases, with 3 bases between the two germline ends. Looked up from germline, CDR1 is SQVTM and CDR2 is ANQGSEA. CDR3 loop: CSVEYSTDTQYF. DNA of the CDR3: TGCAGCGTTGAATATAGCACAGATACGCAGTATTTT.

The chain carries TRBV30 and TRBJ2-3; 11 positions agree with TRBD1. V lost 8 bases, J lost 6 bases, and 10 bases stayed unmatched. CDR3 length: 14 amino acids. Per the germline V gene, CDR1 is GTSNPN and CDR2 is SVGIG (reference sequence). CDR3: CARSGDRGYDTQYF. The CDR3 DNA reads TGTGCCCGCTCCGGGGACAGGGGGTATGATACGCAGTATTTT. Together with reference TRBV30 and TRBJ2-3, the CDR3 gives the full variable domain: SQTIHQWPATLVQPVGSPLSLECTVEGTSNPNLYWYRQAAGRGLQLLFYSVGIGQISSEVPQNLSASRPQDRQFILSSKKLLLSDSGFYLCARSGDRGYDTQYFGPGTRLTVL.

The rearrangement links TRBV6-5 to TRBJ2-7; perhaps TRBD2 as D (6 bases). Trimming pared 6 bases from V and 2 bases from J, leaving 14 bases between. CDR1 MNHEY and CDR2 SVGAGI come from the germline V gene. CDR3 length: 14 residues. In DNA, the CDR3 is TGTGCCAGCAGCTGGGACTTAACCGCCTACGAGCAGTACTTC. It yields the protein CASSWDLTAYEQYF.

This clone was seen only a few times. This CDR3 reads CASSPSTYTDTQYF. For the CDR3, the DNA is TGTGCCAGCAGCCCTTCGACATACACAGATACGCAGTATTTT. The rearrangement links TRBV27 to TRBJ2-3, with D unresolved. Per the germline V gene, CDR1 is MNHEY and CDR2 is SMNVEV (reference sequence). There are 14 residues in the CDR3. V was trimmed by 6 bases and J by 2 bases, leaving 12 bases between them.

The V and J genes are TRBV6-1 and TRBJ2-1, with 7 positions matching TRBD1. Germline assignment: CDR1 MNHNS and CDR2 SASEGT. The CDR3 is 17 residues long. V was clipped by 4 bases and J by 2 bases; unmatched bases: 11. The CDR3 reads CASSALQGLGAYNEQFF. The CDR3 nucleotides read TGTGCCAGCAGTGCCCTACAGGGGTTGGGAGCCTACAATGAGCAGTTCTTC.

This sequence joins TRBV13 and TRBJ1-2, with 7 bases aligning to TRBD1. The junction had 12 bases not matched to a gene; V was cut back by 3 bases and J by 8 bases. The V gene's germline CDR1 is PRHDT and CDR2 FYEKMQ (reference sequence). The CDR3 consists of 15 residues. CDR3 residues: CASSFTGDIRGGYTF. The CDR3, as DNA: TGTGCCAGCAGCTTTACAGGGGACATTAGAGGGGGCTACACCTTC.

CDR3 bases: TGTGCCAGCAGCCCCTCGGCCGGGGGACCACCCCTCCACTTT. It yields the protein CASSPSAGGPPLHF. The chain joins TRBV7-9 to TRBJ1-6, with D possibly being TRBD1 (5 bases). Trimming removed 5 bases at V and 11 bases at J, with 16 bases between. Germline V gene data show CDR1 as SEHNR and CDR2 as FQNEAQ (reference sequence). CDR3 size: 14 residues.